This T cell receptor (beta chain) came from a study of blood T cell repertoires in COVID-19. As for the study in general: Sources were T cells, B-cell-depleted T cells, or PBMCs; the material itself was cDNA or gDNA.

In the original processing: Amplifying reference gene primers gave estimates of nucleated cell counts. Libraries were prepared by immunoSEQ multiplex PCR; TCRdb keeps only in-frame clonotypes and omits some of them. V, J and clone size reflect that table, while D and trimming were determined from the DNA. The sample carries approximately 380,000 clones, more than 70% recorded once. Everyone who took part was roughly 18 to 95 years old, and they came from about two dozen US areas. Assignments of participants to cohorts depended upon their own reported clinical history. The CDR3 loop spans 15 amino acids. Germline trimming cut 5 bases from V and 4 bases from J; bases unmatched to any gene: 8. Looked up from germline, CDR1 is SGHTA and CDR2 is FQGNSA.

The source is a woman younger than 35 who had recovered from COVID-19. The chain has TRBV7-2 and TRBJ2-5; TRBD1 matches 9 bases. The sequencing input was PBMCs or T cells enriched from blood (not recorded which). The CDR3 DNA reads TGTGCCAGCAGCCCCCAGACAGGGGGGCGAGAGACCCAGTACTTC. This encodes CASSPQTGGRETQYF.